These 19 T cell receptor beta chains came from one sample sequenced in a study of human T cells and chemical hapten exposure. TCRdb fed the RACE reads into MiXCR, producing one record per CDR3 protein. The sample has 350,000 to 400,000 distinct CDR3 sequences, about 5.1% seen once; the top ten hold approximately 2.8%. Stated time point: pre-sensitization, week 0. Treatment indicated: therapeutic diphenylcyclopropenone sensitization with weekly scalp DPC. The sample in question was whole blood, obtained in connection with sensitization to the hapten diphenylcyclopropenone (DPC). These TCRs come from a woman between 45 and 60 years old with alopecia areata. Some clones in this sample may be carry-over from other donors' samples.

This clonotype appeared a few times. This chain links TRBV6-5 with TRBJ2-2; a possible D gene is TRBD1 (6 bases). The ends were cut back, 8 bases at V and 4 bases at J, with 23 bases in the middle. The CDR3 covers 17 residues. Germline V gene data show CDR1 as MNHEY and CDR2 as SVGAGI. The CDR3 reads CASGRPGMDRITGELFF. DNA of the CDR3: TGTGCCAGCGGTAGGCCTGGAATGGACAGAATCACCGGGGAGCTGTTTTTT.

The chain carries TRBV5-1 and TRBJ1-1; D not resolved. The germline gives CDR1 SGHRS, CDR2 YFSETQ. Trimming took off 5 bases at V and 0 bases at J, with 11 bases between the two ends. The CDR3 is 14 residues long. CDR3 coding DNA: TGCGCCAGCAGTTCTGACATCATGAACACTGAAGCTTTCTTT. It codes for CASSSDIMNTEAFF.

The chain carries TRBV29-1 and TRBJ2-7, with TRBD1 matching over 8 bases. Germline CDR1 is SQVTM and CDR2 is ANQGSEA. The length of the CDR3 is 11 residues. J gave up 7 bases and V 4 bases, and 3 bases lay outside the gene matches. The CDR3 bases are TGCAGCGTTGTTACAGGGGGAGAGCAGTACTTC. Its translation: CSVVTGGEQYF.

The rearrangement uses TRBV6-6 and TRBJ1-6, with D uncertain. The germline gives CDR1 MNHNY, CDR2 SVGAGI (reference sequence). The CDR3 sequence is 15 residues long. V was trimmed by 5 bases and J by 7 bases, leaving 15 bases between them. The CDR3, as DNA: TGTGCCAGCAGTCACCCCCCCGTCGTAAATTCACCCCTCCACTTT. Its protein is CASSHPPVVNSPLHF.

This sequence joins TRBV6-6 and TRBJ2-3; D may match TRBD1 or TRBD2 (6 bases each). V was cut by 7 bases and J by 1 base, with 15 bases left in between. This CDR3 region has 15 residues. CDR1 is MNHNY and CDR2 is SVGAGI in the germline V gene (reference sequence). The CDR3 protein is CASTLPGGRTDTQYF. In DNA form, the CDR3 reads TGTGCCAGCACCCTCCCCGGGGGCCGCACAGATACGCAGTATTTT.

This sequence joins TRBV27 and TRBJ2-2; 7 bases agree with TRBD1. Germline-derived CDR1 and CDR2 are MNHEY and SMNVEV (reference sequence). This CDR3 contains 14 residues. V trimming: 7 bases; J trimming: 5 bases; junction bases outside the gene matches: 7. CDR3 residues: CASTLTGVTGELFF. The CDR3 DNA reads as TGTGCCAGCACCCTTACAGGGGTAACCGGGGAGCTGTTTTTT.

The sample holds a few counts of this clonotype. The gene calls are TRBV29-1 and TRBJ2-3; 7 bases fit TRBD2. This CDR3 comprises 14 residues. CDR1 SQVTM and CDR2 ANQGSEA come from the germline V gene. CDR3: CSAHSGTTRDTQYF. Here the CDR3 DNA reads TGCAGTGCGCATTCCGGGACTACACGAGATACGCAGTATTTT.

This clonotype was seen at least ten times. This sequence joins TRBV12-5 and TRBJ2-1, with D perhaps TRBD1 or TRBD2 (5 bases each). The CDR3 runs 13 residues. Looked up from germline, CDR1 is LGHNT and CDR2 is FRNRAP. Trimming took 7 bases from V and 7 from J, leaving 14 bases between them. CDR3 in amino acids: CASEKSWGNEQFF. The CDR3 nucleotides read TGTGCTAGTGAAAAGAGCTGGGGGAATGAGCAGTTCTTC.

This chain joins TRBV29-1 and TRBJ2-5, with 8 nucleotides matching TRBD2. CDR1 SQVTM and CDR2 ANQGSEA come from the germline V gene. There are 14 residues in the CDR3. With 6 bases clipped from V and 4 bases from J, the junction kept 10 bases outside the gene matches. As DNA, the CDR3 is TGCAGCGTCCCATCCCCGGGGGGGGGAGAGACCCAGTACTTC. Encoded protein: CSVPSPGGGETQYF.

The V call is TRBV10-2, the J call TRBJ1-3; D call uncertain. CDR1 is WSHSY, CDR2 SAAADI, per germline. Trimming took 4 bases from V and 0 from J, leaving 13 bases between them. The CDR3 has 16 residues. CDR3 protein: CASSVGRPVSGNTIYF. The CDR3 DNA sequence: TGCGCCAGCAGTGTTGGCAGACCCGTCTCTGGAAACACCATATATTTT.

V usage is TRBV6-1 and J usage is TRBJ1-1, with D hard to call. The germline V gene has CDR1 MNHNS and CDR2 SASEGT. The CDR3 is 15 amino acids. Trimming took 2 bases from V and 1 from J, leaving 11 bases between them. The CDR3 loop reads CASSETPLGNTEAFF. The CDR3 nucleotides read TGTGCCAGCAGTGAAACCCCCTTAGGGAACACTGAAGCTTTCTTT.

Ten or more counts support this clonotype. The rearrangement links TRBV5-5 to TRBJ1-1; maybe TRBD1 (5 bases). CDR1 and CDR2 (germline): SGHKS, YYEKEE (reference sequence). This CDR3 is 14 amino acids long. V was trimmed by 4 bases and J by 3 bases, leaving 13 bases between them. CDR3 DNA: TGTGCCAGCAGCCCGAACGCCAGGGACACTGAAGCTTTCTTT. Its translation is CASSPNARDTEAFF.

This clonotype occurred many times. V gene TRBV2 combines with J gene TRBJ1-1; D might be TRBD1 (6 bases). This CDR3 contains 15 residues. Germline lookup yields CDR1 SNHLY and CDR2 FYNNEI. The ends were cut back, 10 bases at V and 1 base at J, with 19 bases in the middle. This CDR3 is CATSPRGRENTEAFF. The DNA for the CDR3 is TGTGCCACCTCCCCCAGGGGCAGGGAGAACACTGAAGCTTTCTTT.

Only a few counts were recorded for this clonotype. The V call is TRBV6-2 or TRBV6-3, the J call TRBJ2-3; 11 bases are a match to TRBD2. Losses at the gene ends were 4 bases for V and 5 bases for J; bases not matched to a gene: 14. The CDR3 has 18 residues. Germline V gene sequence: CDR1 MNHEY, CDR2 SVGEGT. CDR3 bases: TGTGCCAGCAGTTTCCCCGGGACTAGCGGCCATGTGGGAGATACGCAGTATTTT. This translates into CASSFPGTSGHVGDTQYF.

This clonotype was picked up a small number of times. This chain links TRBV9 with TRBJ2-2; a weak D match, TRBD1 (6 bases). The V gene lost 3 bases and the J gene lost 0 bases, with 9 bases spanning the gap. Germline assignment: CDR1 SGDLS and CDR2 YYNGEE. The CDR3 contains 15 residues. The CDR3 sequence is CASSARGSNTGELFF. CDR3 sequence (DNA): TGTGCCAGCAGCGCAAGGGGGTCGAACACCGGGGAGCTGTTTTTT.

This clonotype has a count of ten or more. V gene TRBV27 combines with J gene TRBJ2-2; D call uncertain. The CDR3 sequence is 13 residues long. V gave up 5 bases and J gave up 3 bases, with 7 bases separating them. CDR1 and CDR2 (germline): MNHEY, SMNVEV (reference sequence). The CDR3 is CASSGLDTGELFF. The CDR3, as DNA: TGTGCCAGCAGTGGTTTGGACACCGGGGAGCTGTTTTTT.

The chain has TRBV27 and TRBJ1-5; no clear D gene. The CDR3 contains 14 residues. Germline V gene sequence: CDR1 MNHEY, CDR2 SMNVEV (reference sequence). Trimming took off 4 bases at V and 7 bases at J, with 14 bases between the two ends. The CDR3 bases are TGTGCCAGCAGTTCAATTAGGGTGGACCAGCCCCAGCATTTT. Protein: CASSSIRVDQPQHF.

CDR3 nucleotides: TGTGCCAGCAGCCCCCGGGACGGCTCTGGAAACACCATATATTTT. Encoded protein: CASSPRDGSGNTIYF. V usage is TRBV13 and J usage is TRBJ1-3; TRBD1 might be the D (5 bases). Looked up from germline, CDR1 is PRHDT and CDR2 is FYEKMQ (reference sequence). The V gene lost 5 bases and the J gene lost 0 bases, with 11 bases spanning the gap. The CDR3 runs 15 residues. Full variable domain (outside the CDR3, taken from reference TRBV13 and TRBJ1-3): AAGVIQSPRHLIKEKRETATLKCYPIPRHDTVYWYQQGPGQDPQFLISFYEKMQSDKGSIPDRFSAQQFSDYHSELNMSSLELGDSALYFCASSPRDGSGNTIYFGEGSWLTVV.

Many counts were recorded for this clonotype. CDR3 protein: CASSASGGGADTQYF. Here the CDR3 DNA reads TGTGCCAGCAGCGCCAGCGGGGGAGGTGCTGATACGCAGTATTTT. The J gene is TRBJ2-3, the V gene TRBV11-2, with 8 bases lining up with TRBD2. V dropped 5 bases and J dropped 6; count of bases not matched to a gene: 10. Looked up from germline, CDR1 is SGHAT and CDR2 is FQNNGV. CDR3 length equals 15 residues.